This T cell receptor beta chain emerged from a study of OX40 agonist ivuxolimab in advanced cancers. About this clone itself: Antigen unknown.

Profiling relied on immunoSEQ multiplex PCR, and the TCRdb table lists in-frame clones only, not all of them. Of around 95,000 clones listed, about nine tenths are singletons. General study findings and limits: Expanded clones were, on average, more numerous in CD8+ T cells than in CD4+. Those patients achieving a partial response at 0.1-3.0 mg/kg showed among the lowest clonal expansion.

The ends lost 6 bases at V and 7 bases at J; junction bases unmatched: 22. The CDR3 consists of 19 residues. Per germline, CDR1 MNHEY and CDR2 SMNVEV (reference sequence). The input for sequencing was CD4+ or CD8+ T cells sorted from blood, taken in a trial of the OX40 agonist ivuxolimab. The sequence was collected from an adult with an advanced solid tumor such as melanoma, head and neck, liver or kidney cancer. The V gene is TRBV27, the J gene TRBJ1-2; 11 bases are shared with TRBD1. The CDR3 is CASRLKGPGQGEKVGGYTF. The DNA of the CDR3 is TGTGCCAGCAGATTAAAGGGGCCGGGACAGGGGGAAAAAGTAGGTGGCTACACCTTC.